Following are 12 T cell receptor beta chains from one sample sequenced in a study of vaccination and CD4 T cells after COVID-19 (dated by TCRdb to the early 2020s). Libraries were constructed by PCR. Instrument on record: Illumina iSeq 100. DNA from cultured CD4+ T cells underwent TCR sequencing with the Oncomine TCR Beta short-read assay at the Johns Hopkins FTIC core. The public reads were quality trimmed at Q25 with fastp and then assembled into clones with MiXCR by TCRdb, keeping productive beta chains. Rows are combined by CDR3 protein, so each entry shows the most common genes and DNA. This sample is represented by roughly 8,700 distinct CDR3 sequences; about 21% of them were singletons. Of the sample, about 22% is held by the ten largest clones. Their target antigens are unknown. The sample's treatment or condition label, decoded: roughly 11-day PBMC culture with coronavirus spike peptide pools or control peptides (ViraFEST assay).

Specimen: cultured CD4+ T cells from blood. The receptor set was obtained from a human donor with COVID-19.

This clonotype is deemed medium-sized. The chain combines TRBV27 with TRBJ1-6; no definite D call. The CDR3 consists of 14 residues. Trimming removed 6 bases from V and 9 bases from J, with 15 bases in between. Looked up from germline, CDR1 is MNHEY and CDR2 is SMNVEV (reference sequence). In DNA, the CDR3 is TGTGCCAGCAGCCAATCGACGGCAGCTTCACCCCTCCACTTT. It specifies CASSQSTAASPLHF.

V gene TRBV6-2 or TRBV6-3 combines with J gene TRBJ2-3; 8 bases line up with TRBD2. With V trimmed by 2 bases and J by 2 bases, 9 bases remained unmatched. The germline gives CDR1 MNHEY, CDR2 SVGEGT. The CDR3 consists of 17 residues. CDR3 loop: CASSYLAGGVLTDTQYF. The CDR3 nucleotides read TGTGCCAGCAGTTACCTGGCGGGGGGCGTCCTCACAGATACGCAGTATTTT.

The table lists this clonotype with a few counts. This chain links TRBV7-2 with TRBJ1-5; D possibly corresponds to TRBD1 (6 bases). Germline V gives CDR1 SGHTA, CDR2 FQGNSA. The CDR3 totals 13 residues. Between the trimmed V and J ends, which lost 2 bases and 7 bases, there was a span of 9 bases. DNA of the CDR3: TGTGCCAGCAGCTTAATGGGACACCAGCCCCAGCATTTT. It is translated as CASSLMGHQPQHF. Combining the CDR3 with reference TRBV7-2 and TRBJ1-5 gives the whole variable domain GAGVSQSPSNKVTEKGKDVELRCDPISGHTALYWYRQSLGQGLEFLIYFQGNSAPDKSGLPSDRFSAERTGGSVSTLTIQRTQQEDSAVYLCASSLMGHQPQHFGDGTRLSIL.

The V and J genes are TRBV20-1 and TRBJ1-4; D unclear. The ends were cut back, 6 bases at V and 8 bases at J, with 19 bases in the middle. The CDR3 runs 14 residues. Germline V gives CDR1 DFQATT, CDR2 SNEGSKA (reference sequence). The CDR3 region is CSAAGSIGMEKLFF. The CDR3 nucleotides are TGCAGTGCGGCCGGGTCAATCGGAATGGAAAAACTGTTTTTT.

The chain employs TRBV11-2 and TRBJ1-1; tentatively, D is TRBD1 (6 bases). This CDR3 is 15 amino acids long. V shed 5 bases and J shed 5 bases, with 18 bases lying between them. CDR1 is SGHAT and CDR2 is FQNNGV in the germline V gene. CDR3 loop: CASSRAEGVETEAFF. The DNA for the CDR3 is TGTGCCAGCAGCCGTGCTGAGGGGGTTGAGACTGAAGCTTTCTTT.

The chain uses TRBV6-1 and TRBJ1-1; maybe TRBD1 (5 bases). The CDR3 has 13 residues. Germline V CDR1 and CDR2: MNHNS, SASEGT. V shed 8 bases and J shed 4 bases, with 14 bases lying between them. The CDR3 protein is CASSPRRGTEAFF. The DNA for the CDR3 is TGTGCCAGCTCCCCCCGTAGGGGCACTGAAGCTTTCTTT.

This chain connects TRBV6-2 or TRBV6-3 to TRBJ2-6; D unresolved. Trimming removed 1 base from V and 2 bases from J, with 6 bases in between. The germline CDR1 and CDR2 sequences are MNHEY and SVGEGT. The CDR3 runs 15 residues. CDR3 loop: CASSYWSAGANVLTF. The DNA of the CDR3 is TGTGCCAGCAGTTACTGGAGCGCTGGGGCCAACGTCCTGACTTTC.

The chain carries TRBV2 and TRBJ1-4; weak D call: TRBD1 (5 bases). The CDR3 totals 14 residues. Germline V gives CDR1 SNHLY, CDR2 FYNNEI. The V and J ends lost 10 bases and 0 bases respectively, with 12 bases between them. The CDR3 DNA reads as TGTGCCATCAGGGCGGGAGCAACTAATGAAAAACTGTTTTTT. Protein: CAIRAGATNEKLFF.

This clonotype has more than one count but fewer than ten. The V and J genes are TRBV6-1 and TRBJ2-1, with 13 nucleotides matching TRBD2. CDR1 is MNHNS, CDR2 SASEGT, per germline. V lost 4 bases to trimming and J lost 7 bases; unmatched junction nucleotides: 4. The CDR3 has 15 amino acids. CDR3 region: CASSGTSGRNNEQFF. CDR3 nucleotide sequence: TGTGCCAGCAGTGGGACTAGCGGGAGAAATAATGAGCAGTTCTTC.

The table lists this clonotype with a few counts. The chain combines TRBV11-2 with TRBJ1-5; D possibly corresponds to TRBD1 (6 bases). The CDR3 has 15 residues. Trimming left V 0 bases short and J 7 bases short, with 13 bases between. From germline, CDR1 is SGHAT and CDR2 FQNNGV. CDR3 sequence reads: CASSLDLKGGQPQHF. The CDR3 DNA reads TGTGCCAGCAGCTTAGATCTAAAGGGGGGCCAGCCCCAGCATTTT.

The chain joins TRBV4-1 to TRBJ1-2; no firm D call. Trimming took off 0 bases at V and 4 bases at J, with 18 bases between the two ends. CDR1 and CDR2 (germline): MGHRA, YSYEKL. The CDR3 runs to 17 residues. Here the CDR3 reads CASSQDLTPLWLYGYTF. DNA for the CDR3: TGCGCCAGCAGCCAAGATCTAACACCTCTATGGCTCTATGGCTACACCTTC.

In its sample, this clonotype was seen a few times. The chain combines TRBV20-1 with TRBJ2-7, with D perhaps matching TRBD2 (7 bases). Germline V CDR1 and CDR2: DFQATT, SNEGSKA (reference sequence). The CDR3 is 14 amino acids. V was trimmed by 3 bases and J by 5 bases, leaving 17 bases between them. As DNA, the CDR3 is TGCAGTGCTAGCGAGGGAGGGGGGAGCGACGAGCAGTACTTC. It is translated as CSASEGGGSDEQYF.